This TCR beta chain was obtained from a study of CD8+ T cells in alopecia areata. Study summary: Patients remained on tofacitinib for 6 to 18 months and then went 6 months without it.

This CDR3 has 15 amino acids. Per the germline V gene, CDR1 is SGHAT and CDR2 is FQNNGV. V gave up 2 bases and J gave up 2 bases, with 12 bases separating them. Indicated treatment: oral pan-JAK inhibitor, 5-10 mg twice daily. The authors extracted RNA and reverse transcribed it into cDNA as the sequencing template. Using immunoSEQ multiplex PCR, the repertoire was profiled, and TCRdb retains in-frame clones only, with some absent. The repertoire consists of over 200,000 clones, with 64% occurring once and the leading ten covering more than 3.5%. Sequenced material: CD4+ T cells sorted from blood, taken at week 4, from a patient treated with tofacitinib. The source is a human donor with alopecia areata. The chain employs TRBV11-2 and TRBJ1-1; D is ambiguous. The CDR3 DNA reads TGTGCCAGCAGCTTATCGGCAGTCCTCAACACTGAAGCTTTCTTT. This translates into CASSLSAVLNTEAFF.